Below, 11 T cell receptor beta chains from the same sample are listed, as sequenced in a study of cytomegalovirus exposure and HLA in healthy donors. This table comes from immunoSEQ multiplex PCR, and its TCRdb copy is limited to in-frame clones, with some not included. The sample has approximately 120,000 clones, about 94% seen once; the top ten hold 1% to 1.5%. Sequenced material: PBMCs. These receptors were taken from a woman aged 18-30 years in good health and CMV-seronegative.

J is TRBJ2-3 and V is TRBV9; maybe TRBD2 (6 bases). Trimming pared 4 bases from V and 8 bases from J, leaving 20 bases between. Germline CDR1 reads SGDLS; CDR2 reads YYNGEE. The CDR3 has 15 amino acids. The CDR3 nucleotides read TGTGCCAGCAGCCAGACCAGTACTAGCATTGCTACGCAGTATTTT. Amino acids: CASSQTSTSIATQYF. Filled out from reference TRBV9 and TRBJ2-3, the complete variable domain reads DSGVTQTPKHLITATGQRVTLRCSPRSGDLSVYWYQQSLDQGLQFLIQYYNGEERAKGNILERFSAQQFPDLHSELNLSSLELGDSALYFCASSQTSTSIATQYFGPGTRLTVL.

Turning to this clone: Its ends do not fully match the called genes, so a read error is possible. This chain uses TRBV29-1 with TRBJ2-6; no firm D call. This CDR3 contains 14 residues. The germline V gene encodes CDR1 SQVTM and CDR2 ANQGSEA. The DNA of the CDR3 is TGCAGCGCTGAATCCCCAGAACGGGCCAACGTCCTGACTTTC. Translation gives CSAESPERANVLTF. Together with reference TRBV29-1 and TRBJ2-6, the CDR3 gives the full variable domain: SAVISQKPSRDICQRGTSLTIQCQVDSQVTMMFWYRQQPGQSLTLIATANQGSEATYESGFVIDKFPISRPNLTFSTLTVSNMSPEDSSIYLCSAESPERANVLTFGAGSRLTVL.

The V call is TRBV28, the J call TRBJ2-1, with 10 bases matching TRBD1. Per the germline V gene, CDR1 is MDHEN and CDR2 is SYDVKM. The CDR3 runs to 15 residues. V was clipped by 6 bases and J by 7 bases; unmatched bases: 9. As DNA, the CDR3 is TGTGCCAGCAGCTCGGACAGGGGGTATCGGAATGAGCAGTTCTTC. It translates to CASSSDRGYRNEQFF.

V usage is TRBV29-1 and J usage is TRBJ2-2, with D perhaps matching TRBD2 (6 bases). The CDR3 loop spans 14 amino acids. Germline V gene lookup returns CDR1 SQVTM and CDR2 ANQGSEA. The V end was cut by 7 bases, the J end by 4 bases, with 16 bases between. The CDR3 DNA reads as TGCAGCGCTGGGTCAGCGGGCGGCACCGGGGAGCTGTTTTTT. It specifies CSAGSAGGTGELFF.

The chain joins TRBV5-5 to TRBJ1-5; 8 nucleotides agree with TRBD1. Germline loops: CDR1 SGHKS, CDR2 YYEKEE (reference sequence). The CDR3 totals 14 residues. Germline trimming cut 4 bases from V and 4 bases from J; bases unmatched to any gene: 4. In nucleotides, the CDR3 is TGTGCCAGCAGCGTCGACAGGGGAAATCAGCCCCAGCATTTT. Its protein is CASSVDRGNQPQHF.

On this clone itself: The same CDR3 arises from other DNA sequences in this sample as well. The chain is built from TRBV30 and TRBJ1-1, with TRBD1 matching over 8 bases. The J segment lost 0 bases and the V segment lost 2 bases, leaving 5 bases of the junction unmatched. Germline V CDR1 and CDR2: GTSNPN, SVGIG (reference sequence). The CDR3 length is 15 residues. In DNA form, the CDR3 reads TGTGCCTGGAGTCGCGGGACAGGTTTGAACACTGAAGCTTTCTTT. Its protein is CAWSRGTGLNTEAFF.

The V call is TRBV7-9, the J call TRBJ1-2, with D possibly being TRBD1 (6 bases). This CDR3 comprises 12 residues. V was pared by 4 bases and J by 7 bases, with 10 bases between. CDR1 and CDR2 from the germline V gene are SEHNR and FQNEAQ (reference sequence). The CDR3 loop reads CASSYRDLGYTF. The CDR3 coding sequence is TGTGCCAGCAGCTACAGGGACCTTGGCTACACCTTC.

The chain carries TRBV27 and TRBJ1-1; D may be TRBD1 (5 bases). V was trimmed by 6 bases and J by 4 bases, leaving 21 bases between them. Germline V gene sequence: CDR1 MNHEY, CDR2 SMNVEV (reference sequence). The CDR3 consists of 16 residues. The CDR3 here is CASRPGSFRVGTEAFF. CDR3 nucleotides: TGTGCCAGCAGGCCAGGGTCTTTCCGGGTAGGCACTGAAGCTTTCTTT.

The chain has TRBV19 and TRBJ1-5; no definite D call. The germline V gene encodes CDR1 LNHDA and CDR2 SQIVND (reference sequence). V lost 2 bases to trimming and J lost 0 bases, with 14 bases between them. The CDR3 contains 17 residues. In DNA, the CDR3 is TGTGCCAGTAGTATACGTGTGGCAACAACTAGCAATCAGCCCCAGCATTTT. Translating it yields CASSIRVATTSNQPQHF. The full variable domain, rest sourced from reference TRBV19 and TRBJ1-5, is DGGITQSPKYLFRKEGQNVTLSCEQNLNHDAMYWYRQDPGQGLRLIYYSQIVNDFQKGDIAEGYSVSREKKESFPLTVTSAQKNPTAFYLCASSIRVATTSNQPQHFGDGTRLSIL.

V gene TRBV2 combines with J gene TRBJ1-1, with TRBD1 matching over 7 bases. Looked up from germline, CDR1 is SNHLY and CDR2 is FYNNEI. V was clipped by 6 bases and J by 4 bases; unmatched bases: 11. CDR3 length: 15 residues. The CDR3 reads CASSADRAGTTEAFF. The CDR3 nucleotides read TGTGCCAGCAGCGCTGACAGGGCCGGGACCACTGAAGCTTTCTTT.

The chain carries TRBV4-2 and TRBJ2-5, with 12 bases fitting TRBD2. Germline CDR1 and CDR2: LGHNA and YNFKEQ. Trimming took 2 bases from V and 4 from J; bases not matched to a gene: 8. This CDR3 comprises 17 residues. Here the CDR3 DNA reads TGTGCCAGCAGCCAAAATCCTAGCGGGGGGGCCCGAGAGACCCAGTACTTC. This translates into CASSQNPSGGARETQYF.